The 27 T cell receptor beta chains reported below all come from one sample, sequenced in a study of regulatory T cells in long-lasting Graves disease. Arm-PCR of CDR3 regions and iRepertoire HTBI primers were the basis on which TCR beta libraries were built. In TCRdb, the multiplex PCR reads were re-called with MiXCR into one record per CDR3 protein. The sample carries about 400,000 distinct CDR3 sequences, less than 25% recorded once. Time point meaning: persistent/refractory GD, antithyroid drugs over 5 years with positive TRAb. The TCR library was made from RNA that had been extracted from PBMCs in TRIzol. The sample was peripheral blood mononuclear cells (PBMCs), taken when the disease was refractory, from a patient treated with antithyroid drugs. The source of these receptors is a female donor with Graves disease.

This clonotype appeared many times. The chain couples TRBV6-1 to TRBJ2-5, with 8 positions matching TRBD1. Germline trimming cut 6 bases from V and 4 bases from J; bases unmatched to any gene: 7. CDR1 and CDR2 (germline): MNHNS, SASEGT. CDR3 length: 14 residues. CDR3: CASSRQGSLETQYF. The CDR3 coding sequence is TGTGCCAGCAGCAGACAGGGGTCCTTAGAGACCCAGTACTTC.

The chain combines TRBV20-1 with TRBJ2-3, with D possibly being TRBD1 or TRBD2 (6 bases each). CDR1 and CDR2 (germline): DFQATT, SNEGSKA (reference sequence). The CDR3 loop spans 14 amino acids. Trimming took 5 bases from V and 4 from J, leaving 16 bases between them. The CDR3 loop is CSAVKGGRPDTQYF. For the CDR3, the DNA is TGCAGTGCTGTCAAGGGGGGTCGGCCAGATACGCAGTATTTT.

The V call is TRBV5-1, the J call TRBJ1-4; D unresolved. The CDR3 extends over 14 amino acids. Trimming cost V 0 bases and J 5 bases, with 8 bases left between them. CDR1 is SGHRS and CDR2 is YFSETQ in the germline V gene. The CDR3 nucleotides read TGCGCCAGCAGCTTGGAAGTCTTAAATGAAAAACTGTTTTTT. Amino acid sequence: CASSLEVLNEKLFF.

This chain connects TRBV20-1 to TRBJ2-1; 9 bases fit TRBD1. V lost 5 bases, J lost 10 bases, and 12 bases stayed unmatched. Germline loops: CDR1 DFQATT, CDR2 SNEGSKA (reference sequence). The CDR3 totals 14 residues. The CDR3 DNA follows: TGCAGTGCTGGGGGGACAGGGACCACCTGGGAGCAGTTCTTC. This encodes CSAGGTGTTWEQFF.

This clonotype was found many times. CDR3: CASSENRGDYQPQHF. In DNA form, the CDR3 reads TGTGCCAGCAGTGAAAACAGGGGGGACTATCAGCCCCAGCATTTT. V and J are TRBV2 and TRBJ1-5; 8 nucleotides align to TRBD1. Per the germline V gene, CDR1 is SNHLY and CDR2 is FYNNEI. CDR3 length: 15 residues. The ends lost 2 bases at V and 5 bases at J; junction bases unmatched: 5. Based on the CDR3 plus reference TRBV2 and TRBJ1-5, the full variable domain is EPEVTQTPSHQVTQMGQEVILRCVPISNHLYFYWYRQILGQKVEFLVSFYNNEISEKSEIFDDQFSVERPDGSNFTLKIRSTKLEDSAMYFCASSENRGDYQPQHFGDGTRLSIL.

The V and J genes are TRBV9 and TRBJ2-2; unclear D gene. The V end was cut by 1 base, the J end by 8 bases, with 9 bases between. The length of the CDR3 is 13 residues. Germline V gives CDR1 SGDLS, CDR2 YYNGEE. The CDR3 reads CASSVNSLGELFF. In DNA, the CDR3 is TGTGCCAGCAGCGTAAATTCTTTAGGGGAGCTGTTTTTT.

This clonotype has only a few counts. The V call is TRBV15, the J call TRBJ1-3; D gene unclear. Looked up from germline, CDR1 is LNHNV and CDR2 is YYDKDF (reference sequence). This CDR3 has 17 amino acids. V gave up 0 bases and J gave up 0 bases, with 12 bases separating them. In DNA, the CDR3 is TGTGCCACCAGCAGAGATCTAGGCAGCGGCTCTGGAAACACCATATATTTT. Its translation is CATSRDLGSGSGNTIYF.

Only a few counts were recorded for this clonotype. This chain uses TRBV3-1 with TRBJ2-2, with a weak D call TRBD2 (5 bases). Germline values: CDR1 LGHDT, CDR2 YNNKEL (reference sequence). The CDR3 contains 16 residues. V was clipped by 4 bases and J by 1 base, with 13 bases between them. Here the CDR3 reads CASSPDGLGNTGELFF. The CDR3 bases are TGTGCCAGCAGCCCTGACGGACTCGGGAACACCGGGGAGCTGTTTTTT.

CDR3 DNA sequence: TGTGCCAGCAGTTTCCAGAATCAGCCCCAGCATTTT. As protein: CASSFQNQPQHF. The rearrangement joins TRBV27 to TRBJ1-5; D is unclear. This CDR3 region has 12 residues. CDR1 and CDR2 from the germline V gene are MNHEY and SMNVEV (reference sequence). Trimming cost V 3 bases and J 4 bases, with 4 bases left between them.

This clonotype showed up many times. This chain connects TRBV6-5 to TRBJ2-2; 8 positions agree with TRBD2. The ends lost 2 bases at V and 6 bases at J; junction bases unmatched: 8. The CDR3 is 16 amino acids. Germline loops: CDR1 MNHEY, CDR2 SVGAGI. CDR3 region: CASSYRGASGPGELFF. The CDR3 region has the DNA TGTGCCAGCAGTTACCGCGGGGCTAGCGGGCCCGGGGAGCTGTTTTTT.

V and J are TRBV30 and TRBJ2-7; 10 nucleotides agree with TRBD1. Germline V CDR1 and CDR2: GTSNPN, SVGIG (reference sequence). This CDR3 is 18 amino acids long. Trimming at V came to 2 bases and at J to 2 bases, leaving 15 bases not matched to a gene. CDR3 protein: CAWSHSGTGEIDPYEQYF. CDR3 coding DNA: TGTGCCTGGAGTCATAGCGGGACAGGGGAAATTGATCCCTACGAGCAGTACTTC.

The rearrangement uses TRBV7-9 and TRBJ2-7; TRBD1 matches at 8 bases. Trimming took 5 bases from V and 5 from J; bases not matched to a gene: 11. CDR3 length equals 15 residues. The germline V gene has CDR1 SEHNR and CDR2 FQNEAQ (reference sequence). CDR3: CASSVSQGVMDEQYF. The CDR3 nucleotides are TGTGCCAGCAGCGTCTCACAGGGGGTGATGGACGAGCAGTACTTC.

Many counts were recorded for this clonotype. A read error may account for a junction end that differs from germline. V gene TRBV12-3 or TRBV12-4 combines with J gene TRBJ2-7; no clear D. The CDR3 has 13 residues. The CDR3 region has the DNA TGTGCCAGCAGCTTAGGGCGGAACTACGAGCAGTACTTC. Amino acids: CASSLGRNYEQYF.

The table lists this clonotype with many counts. The chain recombines TRBV13 with TRBJ2-7; 10 bases agree with TRBD1. The CDR3 covers 16 residues. In germline, CDR1 is PRHDT, CDR2 FYEKMQ (reference sequence). V lost 1 base, J lost 4 bases, and 7 bases stayed unmatched. The CDR3 coding sequence is TGTGCCAGCAGCTTAGTAGGAGACAGGGGGCGGTACGAGCAGTACTTC. This gives the protein CASSLVGDRGRYEQYF.

The rearrangement joins TRBV5-1 to TRBJ2-5; TRBD2 might be the D (6 bases). This CDR3 is 15 amino acids long. The germline V gene encodes CDR1 SGHRS and CDR2 YFSETQ. V lost 4 bases to trimming and J lost 5 bases, with 18 bases between them. The CDR3 DNA follows: TGCGCCAGCAGCCCGGGACTGAGAGAGGGGGAGACCCAGTACTTC. Protein product: CASSPGLREGETQYF.

This clonotype occurred many times. V is TRBV11-2 and J is TRBJ2-7, with a weak D call TRBD2 (5 bases). The CDR3 contains 14 residues. The ends were cut back, 1 base at V and 3 bases at J, with 10 bases in the middle. In germline, CDR1 is SGHAT, CDR2 FQNNGV. The CDR3 DNA reads as TGTGCCAGCAGCTTAGCGGGAATGATCTACGAGCAGTACTTC. Translating gives CASSLAGMIYEQYF.

The chain uses TRBV6-1 and TRBJ2-1, with D unresolved. CDR1 and CDR2 from the germline V gene are MNHNS and SASEGT. The CDR3 spans 16 residues. Trimming took off 6 bases at V and 0 bases at J, with 15 bases between the two ends. The CDR3 reads CASSANTIGSYNEQFF. Written as DNA, the CDR3 is TGTGCCAGCAGCGCGAATACTATTGGCTCCTACAATGAGCAGTTCTTC.

The chain recombines TRBV4-1 with TRBJ2-7; no clear D. The germline V and J ends were trimmed by 1 base and 5 bases, with 12 bases remaining between them. In germline, CDR1 is MGHRA, CDR2 YSYEKL. The CDR3 is 14 amino acids. The CDR3 here is CASSQVGRSNEQYF. As DNA, the CDR3 is TGCGCCAGCAGCCAAGTGGGCAGGTCGAACGAGCAGTACTTC.

V is TRBV3-1 and J is TRBJ2-7; TRBD2 aligns across 14 bases. This CDR3 has 16 residues. The germline V gene encodes CDR1 LGHDT and CDR2 YNNKEL (reference sequence). The J segment lost 6 bases and the V segment lost 4 bases, leaving 8 bases of the junction unmatched. DNA for the CDR3: TGTGCCAGCAGCCCTCCCGGGACTAGCGGGAGTCGCGAGCAGTACTTC. Its protein is CASSPPGTSGSREQYF.

The table lists this clonotype with a few counts. The chain links TRBV3-1 to TRBJ2-3, with 8 bases identical to TRBD1. This CDR3 region has 16 residues. V dropped 4 bases and J dropped 4; count of bases not matched to a gene: 10. CDR1 is LGHDT and CDR2 is YNNKEL in the germline V gene (reference sequence). This CDR3 is CASSRRTGLVPDTQYF. The CDR3 bases are TGTGCCAGCAGCCGAAGGACAGGGCTCGTTCCAGATACGCAGTATTTT.

The chain employs TRBV20-1 and TRBJ2-5; TRBD2 is a possible D gene (6 bases). Germline CDR1 and CDR2: DFQATT and SNEGSKA (reference sequence). V lost 6 bases and J lost 5, with 10 bases in between. This CDR3 comprises 11 residues. CDR3 sequence (DNA): TGCAGTGCCGGGGGTGATGAGACCCAGTACTTC. It codes for CSAGGDETQYF.

The sample holds a few counts of this clonotype. The chain uses TRBV6-1 and TRBJ1-5; D uncertain. Deletions cut 2 bases from V and 1 base from J, with 6 bases between. CDR1 is MNHNS and CDR2 is SASEGT in the germline V gene. The CDR3 runs 14 residues. This chain's CDR3 is CASSELRSNQPQHF. The CDR3 DNA reads as TGTGCCAGCAGTGAATTACGGAGCAATCAGCCCCAGCATTTT.

The chain recombines TRBV20-1 with TRBJ1-1; the D gene is possibly TRBD1 (5 bases). Per the germline V gene, CDR1 is DFQATT and CDR2 is SNEGSKA (reference sequence). Trimming took 0 bases from V and 4 from J, leaving 12 bases between them. The length of the CDR3 is 14 residues. This CDR3 reads CSARDDRRGTEAFF. The DNA of the CDR3 is TGCAGTGCTAGAGACGACAGACGGGGCACTGAAGCTTTCTTT.

The J gene is TRBJ1-6, the V gene TRBV12-3 or TRBV12-4; D call uncertain. The CDR3 has 15 amino acids. Trimming left V 6 bases short and J 0 bases short, with 9 bases between. The CDR3 sequence: CASSRRGSYNSPLHF. The CDR3 DNA is TGTGCCAGCAGCCGACGGGGCTCCTATAATTCACCCCTCCACTTT.

This clonotype has ten or more counts. The rearrangement uses TRBV28 and TRBJ2-5; TRBD2 matches 12 bases. The V and J ends lost 6 bases and 4 bases, in that order; junction bases with no gene match: 0. Germline CDR1 MDHEN, CDR2 SYDVKM. The CDR3 has 13 residues. CDR3 amino acids: CASRTSGRETQYF. The CDR3 DNA reads as TGTGCCAGCAGGACTAGCGGGAGAGAGACCCAGTACTTC. The entire variable domain, with the rest obtained from reference TRBV28 and TRBJ2-5, is as follows: DVKVTQSSRYLVKRTGEKVFLECVQDMDHENMFWYRQDPGLGLRLIYFSYDVKMKEKGDIPEGYSVSREKKERFSLILESASTNQTSMYLCASRTSGRETQYFGPGTRLLVL.

This clonotype has at least ten counts. The chain employs TRBV7-9 and TRBJ2-2, with no clear D. This CDR3 is built from 18 residues. With 5 bases removed from V and 4 bases from J, the gap between germline ends came to 23 bases. The germline gives CDR1 SEHNR, CDR2 FQNEAQ (reference sequence). Written as DNA, the CDR3 is TGTGCCAGCAGCCGAATTGTCACATTACGTCCTGGCACCGGGGAGCTGTTTTTT. The encoded protein is CASSRIVTLRPGTGELFF.

This clonotype was picked up a small number of times. This chain uses TRBV29-1 with TRBJ2-5; 14 bases align to TRBD2. Germline V gene sequence: CDR1 SQVTM, CDR2 ANQGSEA. This CDR3 has 14 residues. V was clipped by 6 bases and J by 5 bases; unmatched bases: 5. The CDR3 reads CSVVTSGRGETQYF. The CDR3 DNA sequence: TGCAGCGTGGTGACTAGCGGGAGGGGGGAGACCCAGTACTTC.